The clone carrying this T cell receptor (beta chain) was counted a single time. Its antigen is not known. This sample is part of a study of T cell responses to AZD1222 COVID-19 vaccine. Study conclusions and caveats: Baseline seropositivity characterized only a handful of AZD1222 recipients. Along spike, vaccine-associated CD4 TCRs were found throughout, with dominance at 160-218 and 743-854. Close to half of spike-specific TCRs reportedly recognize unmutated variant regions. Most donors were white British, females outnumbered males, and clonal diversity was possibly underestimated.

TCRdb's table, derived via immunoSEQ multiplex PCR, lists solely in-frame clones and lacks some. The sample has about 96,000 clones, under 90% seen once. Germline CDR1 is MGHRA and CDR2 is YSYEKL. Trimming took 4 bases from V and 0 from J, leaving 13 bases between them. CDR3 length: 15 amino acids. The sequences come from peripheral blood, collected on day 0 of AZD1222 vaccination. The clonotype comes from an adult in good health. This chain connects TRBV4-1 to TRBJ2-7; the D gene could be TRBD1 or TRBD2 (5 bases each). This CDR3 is CASSLEGTASYEQYF. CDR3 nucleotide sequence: TGCGCCAGCAGCCTTGAGGGGACCGCCTCCTACGAGCAGTACTTC.